One and the same sample provided the 16 T cell receptor beta chains below, sequenced in a study of T-cell memory formation after mild COVID-19. MiXCR, run by TCRdb on the 5' RACE reads, gives a single entry per CDR3 protein. This sample yields under 250,000 distinct CDR3 sequences, of which about 10% are seen a single time; 2.5% to 3.5% belongs to the top ten. The sequenced sample was PBMCs or a T cell subset sorted from them (not recorded which). These receptor sequences come from a man between 18 and 35 years old who had mild COVID-19 (a few samples of this study predate the infection). Cell type and time point are not known.

The J gene is TRBJ1-6, the V gene TRBV12-3 or TRBV12-4; 7 bases agree with TRBD1. J gave up 9 bases and V 2 bases, and 7 bases lay outside the gene matches. The CDR3 loop spans 15 amino acids. The CDR3 loop reads CASSLQGTEGSPLHF. The CDR3 DNA is TGTGCCAGCAGTTTACAAGGGACAGAGGGTTCACCCCTCCACTTT.

The rearrangement uses TRBV5-1 and TRBJ1-4; 9 bases match TRBD1. Germline CDR1 and CDR2: SGHRS and YFSETQ. J lost 1 base, V lost 1 base, and 5 bases had no gene match. This CDR3 is built from 17 residues. The CDR3 sequence is CASSLTGGYGTNEKLFF. In DNA, the CDR3 is TGCGCCAGCAGCTTGACAGGGGGCTATGGAACTAATGAAAAACTGTTTTTT.

The chain links TRBV5-6 to TRBJ1-1; weak D call: TRBD1 (6 bases). Germline V lookup: CDR1 SGHDT, CDR2 YYEEEE. Trimming took 1 base from V and 4 from J, leaving 14 bases between them. The CDR3 loop spans 15 amino acids. CDR3 loop: CASSLTGITPTEAFF. The CDR3 nucleotides are TGTGCCAGCAGCTTGACAGGGATTACTCCCACTGAAGCTTTCTTT.

The chain links TRBV4-1 to TRBJ2-3; 9 positions agree with TRBD2. Per the germline V gene, CDR1 is MGHRA and CDR2 is YSYEKL. The CDR3 runs 16 residues. Trimming took 1 base from V and 2 from J; bases not matched to a gene: 4. The CDR3 nucleotides are TGCGCCAGCAGCCAAGCCAAGCGGGGGGCCACAGATACGCAGTATTTT. Its translation: CASSQAKRGATDTQYF.

The sample holds many counts of this clonotype. The rearrangement joins TRBV2 to TRBJ2-1, with D possibly being TRBD1 or TRBD2 (5 bases each). The V and J ends lost 7 bases and 8 bases respectively, with 12 bases between them. In germline, CDR1 is SNHLY, CDR2 FYNNEI. CDR3 length equals 12 residues. CDR3 protein: CASKGDGDEQFF. CDR3 in DNA: TGTGCCAGCAAAGGGGACGGCGATGAGCAGTTCTTC.

This chain uses TRBV5-6 with TRBJ2-3; a weak D match, TRBD2 (5 bases). This CDR3 is 15 amino acids long. The V end lost 2 bases, the J end lost 0 bases, and 10 bases lay between the germline ends. Germline CDR1 is SGHDT and CDR2 is YYEEEE. CDR3 residues: CASSLSLASTDTQYF. CDR3 bases: TGTGCCAGCAGCTTAAGTCTAGCTAGCACAGATACGCAGTATTTT.

This chain uses TRBV5-5 with TRBJ2-2; no reliable D call. From germline, CDR1 is SGHKS and CDR2 YYEKEE (reference sequence). The CDR3 sequence is 18 residues long. V shed 2 bases and J shed 1 base, with 18 bases lying between them. The CDR3 here is CASSFGRPTWVNTGELFF. The CDR3, as DNA: TGTGCCAGCAGCTTTGGGCGGCCTACTTGGGTGAACACCGGGGAGCTGTTTTTT. Drawing the rest from reference TRBV5-5 and TRBJ2-2, the complete variable domain is DAGVTQSPTHLIKTRGQQVTLRCSPISGHKSVSWYQQVLGQGPQFIFQYYEKEERGRGNFPDRFSARQFPNYSSELNVNALLLGDSALYLCASSFGRPTWVNTGELFFGEGSRLTVL.

The chain links TRBV7-9 to TRBJ1-1, with 10 positions matching TRBD1. Unmatched junction bases numbered 5, after V lost 4 bases and J lost 3 bases. CDR1 is SEHNR and CDR2 is FQNEAQ in the germline V gene (reference sequence). The CDR3 is 15 residues long. The CDR3 sequence: CASSSRQGADTEAFF. The CDR3 bases are TGTGCCAGCAGCTCGAGACAGGGGGCAGACACTGAAGCTTTCTTT.

Remarks on this clonotype: A much more abundant neighbour one base away suggests this may be a read error. The chain combines TRBV12-3 or TRBV12-4 with TRBJ1-5; 9 bases line up with TRBD1. V dropped 5 bases and J dropped 4; count of bases not matched to a gene: 3. This CDR3 is built from 14 residues. CDR3 in amino acids: CASSIDRGNQPQHF. The CDR3 DNA is TGTGCCAGCAGTATTGACAGGGGGAATCAGCCCCAGCATTTT.

The chain carries TRBV18 and TRBJ1-6; TRBD1 agrees at 9 bases. V trimming: 3 bases; J trimming: 5 bases; junction bases outside the gene matches: 5. Germline V gives CDR1 KGHSH, CDR2 LQKENI. The CDR3 sequence is 16 residues long. This CDR3 reads CASSPQQGAHNSPLHF. The CDR3, as DNA: TGTGCCAGCTCACCGCAACAGGGGGCTCATAATTCACCCCTCCACTTT.

The V and J genes are TRBV4-1 and TRBJ2-7; 11 nucleotides line up with TRBD1. The CDR3 loop spans 17 amino acids. Germline V lookup: CDR1 MGHRA, CDR2 YSYEKL. V shed 1 base and J 6 bases; nucleotides not matched to a gene: 11. The CDR3 reads CASSQVPGRTGGSEQYF. The CDR3 DNA reads as TGCGCCAGCAGCCAAGTTCCGGGACGGACAGGGGGCAGCGAGCAGTACTTC.

This clonotype has only a few counts. This chain connects TRBV28 to TRBJ2-7, with 7 bases aligning to TRBD1. Germline CDR1 is MDHEN and CDR2 is SYDVKM. This CDR3 is built from 13 residues. V was pared by 7 bases and J by 6 bases, with 9 bases of the junction left unmatched. This chain's CDR3 is CASILRRTGEQYV. CDR3 DNA: TGTGCCAGCATTTTGCGTAGGACAGGCGAGCAGTACGTC.

The genes are TRBV20-1 and TRBJ1-2; D call uncertain. Per germline, CDR1 DFQATT and CDR2 SNEGSKA (reference sequence). This CDR3 region has 12 residues. Trimming removed 0 bases at V and 4 bases at J, with 6 bases between. The CDR3 nucleotides read TGCAGTGCTAGAGATGATCCCTATGGCTACACCTTC. Translated, it gives CSARDDPYGYTF.

This clonotype was found a few times. V gene TRBV6-6 combines with J gene TRBJ2-7, with D unclear. Trimming removed 5 bases from V and 9 bases from J, with 17 bases in between. The germline V gene has CDR1 MNHNY and CDR2 SVGAGI (reference sequence). This CDR3 comprises 13 residues. CDR3 loop: CASSTVLGFRQYF. CDR3 coding DNA: TGTGCCAGCAGTACCGTTTTAGGCTTCCGGCAGTACTTC.

This clonotype was counted a single time. The V call is TRBV19, the J call TRBJ2-2; D may correspond to TRBD1 or TRBD2 (5 bases each). The CDR3 is 15 residues long. In germline, CDR1 is LNHDA, CDR2 SQIVND (reference sequence). V lost 4 bases, J lost 3 bases, and 12 bases lay in between. CDR3 sequence: CASSKWGTDTGELFF. The CDR3 bases are TGTGCCAGTAGTAAATGGGGGACCGACACCGGGGAGCTGTTTTTT.

This clonotype occurred many times. V and J are TRBV9 and TRBJ1-2, with a possible D match to TRBD1 (6 bases). This CDR3 has 13 residues. The germline CDR1 and CDR2 sequences are SGDLS and YYNGEE. Trimming shortened V by 2 bases and J by 2 bases, and 7 bases separated the two germline ends. The CDR3 loop is CASSVDRNYGYTF. The CDR3 DNA reads TGTGCCAGCAGCGTGGACAGAAACTATGGCTACACCTTC.